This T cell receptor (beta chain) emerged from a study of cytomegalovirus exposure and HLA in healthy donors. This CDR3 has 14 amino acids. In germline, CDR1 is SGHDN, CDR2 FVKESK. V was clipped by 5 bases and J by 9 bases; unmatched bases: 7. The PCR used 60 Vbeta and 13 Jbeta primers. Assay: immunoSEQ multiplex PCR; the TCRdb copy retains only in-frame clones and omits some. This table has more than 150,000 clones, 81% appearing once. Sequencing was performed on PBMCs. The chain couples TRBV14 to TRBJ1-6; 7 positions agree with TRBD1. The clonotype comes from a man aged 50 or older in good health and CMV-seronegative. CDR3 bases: TGTGCCAGCAGCGCGACAGGGAACGGTTCACCCCTCCACTTT. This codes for CASSATGNGSPLHF.